There are many counts of the clone carrying this T cell receptor (beta chain). In TCRdb, the 5' RACE reads were re-called with MiXCR into one record per CDR3 protein. The sample lists tens of thousands of distinct CDR3 sequences, about 5% occurring once. The record originates from a study of early T cells in non-severe SARS-CoV-2 infection. CDR3 length equals 14 residues. Looked up from germline, CDR1 is DFQATT and CDR2 is SNEGSKA (reference sequence). V shed 4 bases, J shed 7 bases, and the junction held 4 bases outside the gene matches. The clonotype comes from an adult who was a healthcare worker with PCR-confirmed SARS-CoV-2 infection or an uninfected control (not recorded which). Sequenced material: whole blood, taken at baseline. The V gene is TRBV20-1, the J gene TRBJ2-1, with TRBD2 matching 13 bases. CDR3 in DNA: TGCAGTGCTATTGGACTAGCGGGAGAGAATGAGCAGTTCTTC. This sequence encodes CSAIGLAGENEQFF.